The TCR beta chain described here comes from a study of blood T cell repertoires in COVID-19. In the study overall: The study drew acute and convalescent COVID-19 samples from the United States, Italy and Spain. Nucleic acid was either cDNA or gDNA, and it came from T cells, B-cell-depleted T cells, or PBMCs.

As originally analysed: By means of reference gene primer amplification, nucleated cell counts were estimated. Here immunoSEQ multiplex PCR was the method, and the copy in TCRdb shows in-frame clones only, minus some. D and trimming come from the DNA, and the V and J calls and clone size come from that table. This repertoire shows hundreds of thousands of clones, roughly 90% found once; its top ten account for about an eighth. The V and J ends lost 5 bases and 8 bases respectively, with 15 bases between them. The CDR3 runs to 13 residues. Seattle-derived patients entered the study during active infection and were followed longitudinally.

The TCR originated in a woman in her seventies with COVID-19, enrolled during active disease. Material for sequencing was peripheral blood. The V gene is TRBV12-3 or TRBV12-4, the J gene TRBJ1-2; a weak D match, TRBD1 (6 bases). The CDR3 region is CASSGQQGFGYTF. The CDR3 nucleotides are TGTGCCAGCAGTGGCCAACAGGGTTTCGGCTACACCTTC.